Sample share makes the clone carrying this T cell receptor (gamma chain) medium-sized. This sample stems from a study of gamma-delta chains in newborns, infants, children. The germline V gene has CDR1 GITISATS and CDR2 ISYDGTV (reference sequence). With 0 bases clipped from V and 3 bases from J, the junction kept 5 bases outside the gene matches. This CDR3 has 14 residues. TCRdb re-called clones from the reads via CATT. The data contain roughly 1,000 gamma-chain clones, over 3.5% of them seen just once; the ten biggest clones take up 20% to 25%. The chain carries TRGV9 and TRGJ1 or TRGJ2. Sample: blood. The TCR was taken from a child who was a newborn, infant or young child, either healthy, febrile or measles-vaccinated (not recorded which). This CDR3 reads CALWEVQGYYKKLF. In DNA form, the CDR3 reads TGTGCCTTGTGGGAGGTGCAGGGTTATTATAAGAAACTCTTT.